The TCR beta chain under discussion was sequenced for a study of blood T cell repertoires in COVID-19. Patients at the Seattle site were enrolled during active infection and followed longitudinally. Original processing notes: Estimates of nucleated cell counts were drawn from the amplification of reference gene primers. TCRdb's copy holds only in-frame clones and misses some; the assay was immunoSEQ multiplex PCR. V, J and clone size derive from that table, while D and trimming were established from the DNA sequence. Of about 97,000 clones detected, approximately 86% appear once; the ten largest clones hold more than 4.5%. CDR3 length equals 14 residues. Germline lookup yields CDR1 SGHVS and CDR2 FNYEAQ. With 5 bases removed from V and 5 bases from J, the gap between germline ends came to 16 bases.

The sequence derives from a woman between 50 and 59 years old with COVID-19, enrolled during active disease. J is TRBJ2-7 and V is TRBV7-6; D perhaps matches TRBD1 (6 bases). The sequenced sample consisted of peripheral blood. The CDR3 coding sequence is TGTGCCAGCAGCCCTGGGACAAGGGGCCACGAGCAGTACTTC. Its translation is CASSPGTRGHEQYF.